This T cell receptor (beta chain) is from a study of blood T cell repertoires in COVID-19. Study background: The study drew acute and convalescent COVID-19 samples from the United States, Italy and Spain. T cells, B-cell-depleted T cells, or PBMCs provided the cDNA or gDNA that served as material.

The sample holds one count of this clone. The authors' processing: Amplified reference gene primers provided the basis for estimating nucleated cell counts. Data came from immunoSEQ multiplex PCR; TCRdb stores just in-frame clones and leaves some out. The V and J calls and clone size come from that table; D and trimming were worked out from the DNA. The sample carries over 45,000 clones, about nine tenths recorded once. The CDR3 consists of 16 residues. Germline loops: CDR1 MNHEY, CDR2 SMNVEV (reference sequence). The V segment lost 6 bases and the J segment 2 bases; nucleotides outside the gene matches: 13.

The chain carries TRBV27 and TRBJ2-7, with 7 positions matching TRBD1. The receptor was isolated from an older man with acute or convalescent COVID-19. Sequencing was performed on peripheral blood. The CDR3 DNA follows: TGTGCCAGCAGACCCTGGACAGGCCCTGGGACCTACGAGCAGTACTTC. It translates to CASRPWTGPGTYEQYF.